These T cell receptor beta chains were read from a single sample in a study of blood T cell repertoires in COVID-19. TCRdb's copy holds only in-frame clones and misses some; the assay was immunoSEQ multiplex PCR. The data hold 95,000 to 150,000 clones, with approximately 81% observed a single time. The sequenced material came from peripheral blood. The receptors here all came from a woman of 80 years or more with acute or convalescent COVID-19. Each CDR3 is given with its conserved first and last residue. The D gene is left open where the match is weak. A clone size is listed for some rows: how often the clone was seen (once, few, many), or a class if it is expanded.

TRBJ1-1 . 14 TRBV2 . TGTGCCAGCATTACAGGGATGCCGGACACTGAAGCTTTCTTT CASITGMPDTEAFF
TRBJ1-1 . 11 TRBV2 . TGTGCCAGCAGTGAAGCGAGTGAAGCTTTCTTT CASSEASEAFF
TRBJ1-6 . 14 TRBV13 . TGTGCCAGCAGCCAAGGACAGAACAATTCACCCCTCCACTTT CASSQGQNNSPLHF
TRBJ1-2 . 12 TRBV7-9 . TGTGCCAGCAGCTTAAACTCGGGAGGCTACACCTTC CASSLNSGGYTF
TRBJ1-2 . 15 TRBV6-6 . TGTGCCAGCAGCCACCCCCCGGGAGGGTTTCCTGGCTACACCTTC CASSHPPGGFPGYTF
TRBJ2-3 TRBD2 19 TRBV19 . TGTGCCAGTAGTCCCCTTAGGACGACTAGCGGGGCTAGCACAGATACGCAGTATTTT CASSPLRTTSGASTDTQYF
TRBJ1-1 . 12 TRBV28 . TGTGCCAGCAGTTTCAGTCAGTCTGAAGCTTTCTTT CASSFSQSEAFF
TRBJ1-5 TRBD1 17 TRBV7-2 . TGTGCCAGCAGCTTTCGGGACAGTCCAGGGGTTCGTCAGCCCCAGCATTTT CASSFRDSPGVRQPQHF
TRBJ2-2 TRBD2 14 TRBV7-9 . TGTGCCAGCAGCGGGAGACTAGCGGCCGGGGAGCTGTTTTTT CASSGRLAAGELFF
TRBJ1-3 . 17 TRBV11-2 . TGTGCCAGCAGCTTAGCCCCCCAGGGAGGCTCTGGAAACACCATATATTTT CASSLAPQGGSGNTIYF
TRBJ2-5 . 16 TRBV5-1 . TGCGCCAGCAGCTTGGCCCGGCGGGGGCATAGTGAGACCCAGTACTTC CASSLARRGHSETQYF
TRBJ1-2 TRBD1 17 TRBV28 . TGTGCCAGCAGTCTGAGCGGGACAGGGGGCGCCGGCTATGGCTACACCTTC CASSLSGTGGAGYGYTF
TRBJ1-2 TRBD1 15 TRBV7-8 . TGTGCCAGCAGCCTTGACAGGGCTGTGAGCTATGGCTACACCTTC CASSLDRAVSYGYTF
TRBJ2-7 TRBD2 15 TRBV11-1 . TGTGCCAGCAGCTTAGCACTAGCGGGAGAGTACGAGCAGTACTTC CASSLALAGEYEQYF
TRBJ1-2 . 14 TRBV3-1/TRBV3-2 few TGTGCCAGCAGCCACCTTAGGGGAAACTATGGCTACACCTTC CASSHLRGNYGYTF
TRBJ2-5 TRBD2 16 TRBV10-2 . TGCGCCAGCAGTGAGAGGAAGCGGGGGTACCAAGAGACCCAGTACTTC CASSERKRGYQETQYF
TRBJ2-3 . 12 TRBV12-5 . TGTGCTAGTGGTTTGTCAAGGGGTACGCAGTATTTT CASGLSRGTQYF
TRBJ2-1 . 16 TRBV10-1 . TGCGCCAGCAGTGAGAACAGGAGAAGCTCCTACAATGAGCAGTTCTTC CASSENRRSSYNEQFF
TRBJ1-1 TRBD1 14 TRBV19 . TGTGCCAGTAGTCACGGACAGGGTCCTACTGAAGCTTTCTTT CASSHGQGPTEAFF
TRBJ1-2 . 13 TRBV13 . TGTGCCAGCAGCTTAATCGTAGCGGGGGGCTACACCTTC CASSLIVAGGYTF
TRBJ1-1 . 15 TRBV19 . TGTGCCAGTAGTATAGAGGCGGGCAGGTACACTGAAGCTTTCTTT CASSIEAGRYTEAFF
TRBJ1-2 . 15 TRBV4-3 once TGCGCCAGCAGCCAAGATTCGGGCAGGGAGGGAGGCTACACCTTC CASSQDSGREGGYTF
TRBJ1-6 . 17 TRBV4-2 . TGTGCCAGCAGCCAGAGGAATAGGGGGAGGGATAATTCACCCCTCCACTTT CASSQRNRGRDNSPLHF
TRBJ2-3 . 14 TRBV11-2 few TGTGCCAGCAGTCCGGAGCGCCGCACAGATACGCAGTATTTT CASSPERRTDTQYF
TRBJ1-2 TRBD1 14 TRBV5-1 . TGCGCCAGCAGCCTTGGACAGGAGTGGTATGGCTACACCTTC CASSLGQEWYGYTF
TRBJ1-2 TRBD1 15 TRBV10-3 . TGTGCCATCAGTGAGGACAGGGGATCGGGGTATGGCTACACCTTC CAISEDRGSGYGYTF
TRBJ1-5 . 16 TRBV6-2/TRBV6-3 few TGTGCCAGCAGTCAGGACAGTTTTCGGAGCAATCAGCCCCAGCATTTT CASSQDSFRSNQPQHF
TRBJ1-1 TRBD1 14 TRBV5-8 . TGTGCCAGCAGCTTTAGAGACAGGGGCACTGAAGCTTTCTTT CASSFRDRGTEAFF
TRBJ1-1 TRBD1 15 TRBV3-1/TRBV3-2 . TGTGCCAGCAGCCGATCGGACAGGGTGGGCACTGAAGCTTTCTTT CASSRSDRVGTEAFF
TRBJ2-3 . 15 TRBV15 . TGTGCCACCAGCAGAGAAGCGCCTGGCACAGATACGCAGTATTTT CATSREAPGTDTQYF
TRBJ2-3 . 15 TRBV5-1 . TGCGCCAGCAGCTTGTATGCAGGGTCAACAGATACGCAGTATTTT CASSLYAGSTDTQYF
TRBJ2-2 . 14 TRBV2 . TGTGCCAGCAGTACAGGGCCTAACACCGGGGAGCTGTTTTTT CASSTGPNTGELFF
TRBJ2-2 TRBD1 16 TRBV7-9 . TGTGCCAGCAGCTTAGCTGGGCAGGGGGCGACCGGGGAGCTGTTTTTT CASSLAGQGATGELFF
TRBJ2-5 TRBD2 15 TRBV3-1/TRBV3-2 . TGTGCCAGCAGCCTACGGCTCGGGGGGCAAGAGACCCAGTACTTC CASSLRLGGQETQYF
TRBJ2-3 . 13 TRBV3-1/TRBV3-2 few TGTGCCAGCAGCCAAGTACTCACAGATACGCAGTATTTT CASSQVLTDTQYF
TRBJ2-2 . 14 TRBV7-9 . TGTGCCAGCAGCCCCCGGACTAACACCGGGGAGCTGTTTTTT CASSPRTNTGELFF
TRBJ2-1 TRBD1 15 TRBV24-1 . TGTGCCACCAGTGATGCGGGACAGGACGGATTTGTGCAGTTCTTC CATSDAGQDGFVQFF
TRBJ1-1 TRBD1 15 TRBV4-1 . TGCGCCAGCAGCCTCCGAATGACAGGGACTACTGAAGCTTTCTTT CASSLRMTGTTEAFF
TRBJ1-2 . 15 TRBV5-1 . TGCGCCAGCAGCGGGAGCCCAGGCCCAACCTATGGCTACACCTTC CASSGSPGPTYGYTF
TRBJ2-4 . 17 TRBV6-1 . TGTGCCAGCAGTGGGGGGCATATACCCTTAGCCAAAAACATTCAGTACTTC CASSGGHIPLAKNIQYF
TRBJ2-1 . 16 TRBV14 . TGTGCCAGCAGCCAAGTATCCCAGGGGAAGGTCGCTGAGCAGTTCTTC CASSQVSQGKVAEQFF
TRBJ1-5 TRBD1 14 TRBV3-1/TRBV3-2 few TGTGCCAGCAGCCATTATGGACAGGATCAGCCCCAGCATTTT CASSHYGQDQPQHF
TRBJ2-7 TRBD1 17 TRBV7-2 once TGTGCCAGCAGCCCCTCCGGGACAGGAACGAGCTCCTACGAGCAGTACTTC CASSPSGTGTSSYEQYF
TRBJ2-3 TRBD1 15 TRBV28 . TGTGCCAGCAGTCAGGACAGGGGGGACACAGATACGCAGTATTTT CASSQDRGDTDTQYF
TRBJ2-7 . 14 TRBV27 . TGTGCCAGCAGTCCGGACCGGAGGGGATACGAGCAGTACTTC CASSPDRRGYEQYF
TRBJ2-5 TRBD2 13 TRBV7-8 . TGTGCCAGCCGGAGCGGGATCCAAGAGACCCAGTACTTC CASRSGIQETQYF
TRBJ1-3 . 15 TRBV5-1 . TGCGCCAGCAGCCCCTGGGGGGACGCTGGAAACACCATATATTTT CASSPWGDAGNTIYF
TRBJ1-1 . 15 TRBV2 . TGTGCCAGCAGTGAAACCCGACTAACGTACACTGAAGCTTTCTTT CASSETRLTYTEAFF
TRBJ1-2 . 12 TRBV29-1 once TGCAGCGCCGAGAGGCAGAACTATGGCTACACCTTC CSAERQNYGYTF
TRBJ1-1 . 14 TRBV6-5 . TGTGCCAGCAGTTACTCGCGGCGGGCGAGTGGAGCTTTCTTT CASSYSRRASGAFF
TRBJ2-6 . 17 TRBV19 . TGTGCCAGTACCACCGGCCCCCCAGGGGTAGGGGCCAACGTCCTGACTTTC CASTTGPPGVGANVLTF
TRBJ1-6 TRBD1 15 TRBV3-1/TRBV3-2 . TGTGCCAGCAGCTATGGGACAGGGAAAAACGCACCCCTCCACTTT CASSYGTGKNAPLHF